Sequencing of this T cell receptor (beta chain) was carried out in a study of blood T cells in healthy people across ages. Whole-study context: When template switching was applied, about one barcoded beta molecule was captured per two T cells.

Germline values: CDR1 SGDLS, CDR2 YYNGEE. CDR3 length equals 15 residues. The V and J ends lost 0 bases and 2 bases, in that order; junction bases with no gene match: 3. For the second PCR, which ran for roughly 6 to 11 cycles, a sample-barcoded 5' primer and a J-beta primer mix were used. TCRdb re-called the 5' RACE reads with MiXCR, one entry per CDR3 protein. The sample records about a million distinct CDR3 sequences, 40% to 60% being singletons. This clonotype showed up just a few times. This may be a read error: a much more frequent sequence differs by one nucleotide. Each donor's blood draw was approximately 10 milliliters of peripheral blood.

The V call is TRBV9, the J call TRBJ2-7; TRBD1 matches at 9 bases. This TCR derives from a man aged 25-45 years in good health. The specimen sequenced was blood. CDR3 sequence: CASSVAGTGTYEQYF. The CDR3 region has the DNA TGTGCCAGCAGCGTAGCCGGGACAGGGACCTACGAGCAGTACTTC.